These T cell receptor beta chains were read from a single sample in a study of control samples from healthy donors and cancer patients. Only in-frame clones appear in the TCRdb table, and some are missing; sequencing was by immunoSEQ multiplex PCR. The top ten hold around 1.5% of the sample, which has 150,000 to 200,000 clones, 90% to 95% seen once. The specimen was blood. The receptors derive from a woman in her 30s in good health. Each CDR3 is given without its conserved first and last residue. Fields, in order: J gene, clone size, D gene, V gene, CDR3 protein. The D gene is left open where the match is weak. The listing skips clone size in some rows; elsewhere it reads once, few, many or a size class.

>TRBJ2-1|.|TRBD2|TRBV6-6
ASSIGTSDYNEQF
>TRBJ1-2|.|.|TRBV6-2/TRBV6-3
ASSYGTWNGYT
>TRBJ1-5|once|TRBD1|TRBV6-6
ASSPRDRGDSNQPQH
>TRBJ2-1|.|TRBD1|TRBV30
AWSEDRGMYEQF
>TRBJ2-5|.|TRBD2|TRBV3-1/TRBV3-2
ASSLTSGGAETQY
>TRBJ1-2|.|.|TRBV5-4
ASSLGAGGYT
>TRBJ2-1|.|.|TRBV6-6
ASSATAYNEQF
>TRBJ2-2|few|TRBD2|TRBV11-2
ASRSSSGGNTGELF
>TRBJ2-3|.|.|TRBV10-1
ASSESRNTQY
>TRBJ1-1|.|.|TRBV24-1
ATMGDTEAF
>TRBJ1-1|.|.|TRBV29-1
SVGRANTEAF
>TRBJ1-2|once|TRBD1|TRBV9
ASSVGPGTDGYT
>TRBJ2-5|.|.|TRBV5-1
ASSLGPQETQY
>TRBJ2-2|.|TRBD1|TRBV9
ASSVVPDRGGELF
>TRBJ2-3|.|TRBD1|TRBV4-3
ASSQDIRDRVTDTQY
>TRBJ2-1|.|.|TRBV4-3
ASSQRLDKTNEQF
>TRBJ2-5|.|TRBD2|TRBV7-2
ASSLGSGGWETQY
>TRBJ1-5|.|TRBD1|TRBV19
ASSRDRAQPQH
>TRBJ2-1|.|TRBD2|TRBV6-1
ASSEYGTSGGDEQF
>TRBJ2-3|once|TRBD1|TRBV19
ASSSPGQAYTDTQY
>TRBJ1-4|.|.|TRBV9
ASSVGRGANEKLF
>TRBJ2-1|.|.|TRBV20-1
SARELREQF
>TRBJ1-6|.|TRBD1|TRBV6-5
ASSWGQGDSPLH
>TRBJ1-5|.|TRBD1|TRBV6-6
ASSRQGAGSNQPQH
>TRBJ2-2|.|TRBD1|TRBV5-4
ASSRGQDTGELF
>TRBJ2-5|.|.|TRBV6-1
ASSEVSRETQY
>TRBJ2-7|once|TRBD1|TRBV20-1
SARAGGEQY
>TRBJ1-1|.|TRBD1|TRBV6-1
ASSEEGTGAEAF
>TRBJ2-3|.|.|TRBV5-4
ASSFLQTGYTDTQY